One and the same sample provided the 4 T cell receptor beta chains below, sequenced in a study of response to subunit inactivated influenza vaccine. From the RT-PCR reads, TCRdb called clonotypes with MiXCR, one entry per CDR3 protein. The sample includes over 750,000 distinct CDR3 sequences, about 20% seen only once; the top ten take roughly 10%. The material was PBMCs from blood, obtained less than 6 days after vaccination. The receptor source for this set is a man aged 45-65 years who received an inactivated influenza vaccine.

This chain links TRBV4-1 with TRBJ2-1; 7 positions match TRBD1. This CDR3 is built from 14 residues. CDR1 MGHRA and CDR2 YSYEKL come from the germline V gene. The J segment lost 8 bases and the V segment lost 2 bases, leaving 6 bases of the junction unmatched. CDR3 in amino acids: CASSQRTGWDEQFF. The CDR3 DNA is TGCGCCAGCAGCCAAAGGACAGGCTGGGATGAGCAGTTCTTC.

This sequence joins TRBV20-1 and TRBJ2-5; 7 nucleotides line up with TRBD2. Trimming cost V 0 bases and J 5 bases; bases outside gene matches: 9. Per germline, CDR1 DFQATT and CDR2 SNEGSKA (reference sequence). This CDR3 is 15 amino acids long. CDR3 sequence reads: CSAREGTSASETQYF. CDR3 coding DNA: TGCAGTGCTAGAGAGGGTACTAGCGCATCGGAGACCCAGTACTTC.

The rearrangement joins TRBV10-2 to TRBJ2-3; a weak D match, TRBD2 (7 bases). This CDR3 has 15 residues. Germline CDR1 reads WSHSY; CDR2 reads SAAADI. Between the trimmed V and J ends, which lost 7 bases and 6 bases, there was a span of 20 bases. The CDR3 protein is CASTPMGGQLDTQYF. In DNA, the CDR3 is TGCGCCAGCACTCCCATGGGGGGGCAATTGGATACGCAGTATTTT.

This clonotype has more than one count but fewer than ten. This rearrangement joins TRBV3-1 to TRBJ2-3, with D uncertain. Germline lookup yields CDR1 LGHDT and CDR2 YNNKEL (reference sequence). The length of the CDR3 is 14 residues. V shed 4 bases and J shed 2 bases, with 10 bases lying between them. The CDR3, as DNA: TGTGCCAGCAGCCCCTCGCCTTACACAGATACGCAGTATTTT. Translated, it gives CASSPSPYTDTQYF.